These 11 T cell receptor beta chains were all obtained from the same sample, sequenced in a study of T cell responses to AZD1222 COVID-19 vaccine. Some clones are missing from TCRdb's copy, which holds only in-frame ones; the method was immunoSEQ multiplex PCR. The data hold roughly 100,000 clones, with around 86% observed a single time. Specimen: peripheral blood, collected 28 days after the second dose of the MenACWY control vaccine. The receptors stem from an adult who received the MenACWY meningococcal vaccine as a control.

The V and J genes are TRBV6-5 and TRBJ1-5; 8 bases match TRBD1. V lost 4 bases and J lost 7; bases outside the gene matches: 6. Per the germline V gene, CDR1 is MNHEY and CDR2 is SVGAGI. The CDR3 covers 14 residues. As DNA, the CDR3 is TGTGCCAGCAGTTTGACAGGGGAGGGACAGCCCCAGCATTTT. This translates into CASSLTGEGQPQHF.

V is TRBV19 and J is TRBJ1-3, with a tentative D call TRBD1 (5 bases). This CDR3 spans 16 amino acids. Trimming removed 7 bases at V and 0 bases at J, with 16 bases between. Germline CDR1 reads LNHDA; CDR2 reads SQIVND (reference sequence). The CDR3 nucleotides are TGTGCCAGTAACTCAGGGTTTGGCCTCTCTGGAAACACCATATATTTT. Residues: CASNSGFGLSGNTIYF.

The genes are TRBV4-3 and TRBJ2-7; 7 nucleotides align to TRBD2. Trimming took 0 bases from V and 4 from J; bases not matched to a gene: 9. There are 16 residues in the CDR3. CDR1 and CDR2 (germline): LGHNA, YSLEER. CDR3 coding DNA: TGCGCCAGCAGCCAAGACCCAGGCGGGGGTGGTTACGAGCAGTACTTC. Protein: CASSQDPGGGGYEQYF.

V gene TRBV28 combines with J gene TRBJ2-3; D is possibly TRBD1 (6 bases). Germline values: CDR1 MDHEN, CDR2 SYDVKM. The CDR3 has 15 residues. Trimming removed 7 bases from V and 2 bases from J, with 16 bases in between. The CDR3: CASTSTGFYTDTQYF. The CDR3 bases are TGTGCCAGCACCTCGACAGGTTTTTACACAGATACGCAGTATTTT.

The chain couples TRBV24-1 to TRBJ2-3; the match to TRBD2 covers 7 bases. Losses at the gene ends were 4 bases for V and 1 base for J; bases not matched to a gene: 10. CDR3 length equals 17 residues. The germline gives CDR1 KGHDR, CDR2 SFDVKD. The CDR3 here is CATSDPGPREGTDTQYF. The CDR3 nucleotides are TGTGCCACCAGTGACCCGGGTCCCCGGGAGGGCACAGATACGCAGTATTTT.

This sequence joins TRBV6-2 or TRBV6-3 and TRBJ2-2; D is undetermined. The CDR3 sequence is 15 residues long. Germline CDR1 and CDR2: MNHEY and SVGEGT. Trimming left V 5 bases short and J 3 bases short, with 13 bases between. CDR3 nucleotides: TGTGCCAGCAGTCCCTACTCCTCCTACACCGGGGAGCTGTTTTTT. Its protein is CASSPYSSYTGELFF.

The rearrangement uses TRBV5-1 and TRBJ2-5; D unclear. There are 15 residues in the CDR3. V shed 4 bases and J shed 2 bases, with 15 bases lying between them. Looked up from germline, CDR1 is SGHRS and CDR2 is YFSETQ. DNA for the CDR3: TGCGCCAGCAGCCCGTCACAGATAACGCAAGAGACCCAGTACTTC. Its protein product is CASSPSQITQETQYF.

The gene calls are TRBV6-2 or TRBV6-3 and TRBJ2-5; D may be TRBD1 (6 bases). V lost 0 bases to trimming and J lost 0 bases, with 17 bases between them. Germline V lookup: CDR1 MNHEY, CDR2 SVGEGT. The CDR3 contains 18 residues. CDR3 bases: TGTGCCAGCAGTTACTCCCCTTCGGGACACCCGTACCAAGAGACCCAGTACTTC. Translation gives CASSYSPSGHPYQETQYF.

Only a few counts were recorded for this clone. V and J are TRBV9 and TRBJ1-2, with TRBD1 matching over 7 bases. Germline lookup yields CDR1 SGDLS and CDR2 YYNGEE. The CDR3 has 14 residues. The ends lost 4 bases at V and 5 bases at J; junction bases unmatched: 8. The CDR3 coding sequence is TGTGCCAGCAGCCATACTACAGGGGTTTATGGCTACACCTTC. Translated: CASSHTTGVYGYTF.

DNA for the CDR3: TGTGCCAGCAGCTTAGGGGTCTTACCGCCCACAGATACGCAGTATTTT. Translation: CASSLGVLPPTDTQYF. The chain couples TRBV7-9 to TRBJ2-3; D call uncertain. The CDR3 consists of 16 residues. V was cut by 1 base and J by 2 bases, with 13 bases left in between. Germline loops: CDR1 SEHNR, CDR2 FQNEAQ (reference sequence).

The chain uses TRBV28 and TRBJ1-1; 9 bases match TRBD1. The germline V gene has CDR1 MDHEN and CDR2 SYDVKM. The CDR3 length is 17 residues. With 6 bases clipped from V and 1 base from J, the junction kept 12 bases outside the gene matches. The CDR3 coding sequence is TGTGCCAGCAGCCTTGGGACAGGGTATCCCAGGAACACTGAAGCTTTCTTT. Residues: CASSLGTGYPRNTEAFF.